This T cell receptor beta chain was profiled in a study of shared clonotypes between healthy human individuals. Whole-study findings and limits: A reduction in generation probabilities was seen for non-shared clonotypes relative to those shared by all four donors.

With 2 bases removed from V and 2 bases from J, the gap between germline ends came to 11 bases. The length of the CDR3 is 14 residues. Germline V gene lookup returns CDR1 SGHNT and CDR2 YYREEE (reference sequence). Running of the assay took place at deep level. Assay: immunoSEQ multiplex PCR; the TCRdb copy retains only in-frame clones and omits some. Here the sample spans about 820,000 clones, approximately 92% being singletons. This clone was seen only a few times. Its specificity is unknown. CD45RO-negative CD8 cells positively selected for CCR7 made up the naive population, which excluded terminally differentiated effector memory CD45RA+ cells.

The chain recombines TRBV5-4 with TRBJ2-7; maybe TRBD1 (6 bases). The TCR was taken from a man in his thirties or forties in good health. The source material was naive CD8+ T cells sorted from blood. DNA for the CDR3: TGTGCCAGCAGCTTCGTGGACAGACCCTACGAGCAGTACTTC. Its translation: CASSFVDRPYEQYF.